These 15 T cell receptor beta chains came from one sample sequenced in a study of cytotoxic CD8 clonotypes in ibrutinib-treated CLL. Clones were sequenced by immunoSEQ multiplex PCR, and TCRdb holds only the in-frame ones, with some missing. The sample contains 15,000 to 20,000 clones, approximately 67% of which appear only once. The source material was PBMCs, sampled before ibrutinib treatment. All receptors derive from a human donor with chronic lymphocytic leukemia.

The chain couples TRBV7-9 to TRBJ1-2; D remains unclear. Germline V lookup: CDR1 SEHNR, CDR2 FQNEAQ (reference sequence). Trimming cost V 5 bases and J 11 bases, with 18 bases left between them. CDR3 length: 13 amino acids. CDR3 residues: CASSQMDGPGYTF. CDR3 DNA sequence: TGTGCCAGCAGCCAAATGGACGGACCGGGTTACACCTTC.

This clone appeared a few times. The rearrangement uses TRBV19 and TRBJ1-5; D gene unclear. The CDR3 contains 13 residues. Between the trimmed V and J ends, which lost 3 bases and 6 bases, there was a span of 9 bases. Germline V gene data show CDR1 as LNHDA and CDR2 as SQIVND (reference sequence). CDR3 DNA: TGTGCCAGTAGTATGGGTGGCAGTCAGCCCCAGCATTTT. This translates into CASSMGGSQPQHF.

This clone is termed medium-sized. The rearrangement joins TRBV29-1 to TRBJ1-6; 7 bases agree with TRBD1. The CDR3 runs 13 residues. In germline, CDR1 is SQVTM, CDR2 ANQGSEA. The trim removed 7 bases at V and 7 bases at J, leaving 7 bases unmatched. The CDR3 sequence is CSAQTGNNSPLHF. In DNA form, the CDR3 reads TGCAGCGCCCAGACAGGGAACAATTCACCCCTCCACTTT.

This sequence joins TRBV25-1 and TRBJ2-2, with 9 positions matching TRBD1. The V and J ends lost 7 bases and 7 bases, in that order; junction bases with no gene match: 4. The CDR3 runs to 13 residues. Per the germline V gene, CDR1 is MGHDK and CDR2 is SYGVNS. Here the CDR3 reads CASKQGAGGELFF. The CDR3 region has the DNA TGTGCCAGCAAACAGGGGGCGGGCGGGGAGCTGTTTTTT.

V and J are TRBV19 and TRBJ2-4, with D possibly matching TRBD2 (5 bases). The CDR3 length is 15 residues. V lost 6 bases and J 6 bases, leaving 18 bases between the germline ends. Germline values: CDR1 LNHDA, CDR2 SQIVND (reference sequence). DNA of the CDR3: TGTGCCAGTAGCCCTTTTTCGGCGGCGGGAAACATTCAGTACTTC. This sequence encodes CASSPFSAAGNIQYF. The full variable domain, completed using reference TRBV19 and TRBJ2-4, is DGGITQSPKYLFRKEGQNVTLSCEQNLNHDAMYWYRQDPGQGLRLIYYSQIVNDFQKGDIAEGYSVSREKKESFPLTVTSAQKNPTAFYLCASSPFSAAGNIQYFGAGTRLSVL.

This clone was counted only a few times. The rearrangement links TRBV2 to TRBJ2-7; D is ambiguous. Germline V gene data show CDR1 as SNHLY and CDR2 as FYNNEI. V lost 4 bases and J lost 4, with 8 bases in between. The CDR3 is 12 amino acids. DNA of the CDR3: TGTGCCAGCAGTGCCAATTTATACGAGCAGTACTTC. Translation gives CASSANLYEQYF.

The V and J genes are TRBV6-1 and TRBJ2-7; TRBD2 matches 7 bases. The V gene's germline CDR1 is MNHNS and CDR2 SASEGT. The V segment lost 7 bases and the J segment 2 bases; nucleotides outside the gene matches: 8. The CDR3 has 14 amino acids. The CDR3 loop reads CASTVGRGPYEQYF. CDR3 DNA: TGTGCCAGCACCGTGGGGAGGGGACCCTACGAGCAGTACTTC.

About this clone: Its ends do not fully match the called genes, so a read error is possible. This CDR3 reads CASTLYSTRGNYGYTF. As DNA, the CDR3 is TGTGCCAGCACCTTATACTCGACAAGGGGAAACTATGGCTACACCTTC. The J gene is TRBJ1-2, the V gene TRBV7-2, with D perhaps TRBD1 (5 bases). The germline gives CDR1 SGHTA, CDR2 FQGNSA. The CDR3 has 16 amino acids.

This chain links TRBV28 with TRBJ1-1; a possible D gene is TRBD1 (5 bases). The CDR3 is made up of 13 amino acids. Germline lookup yields CDR1 MDHEN and CDR2 SYDVKM. Trimming took off 5 bases at V and 1 base at J, with 8 bases between the two ends. The CDR3 sequence is CASSLTGNTEAFF. The CDR3 nucleotides read TGTGCCAGCAGTCTCACAGGGAACACTGAAGCTTTCTTT. Variable domain in full (rest from reference TRBV28 and TRBJ1-1): DVKVTQSSRYLVKRTGEKVFLECVQDMDHENMFWYRQDPGLGLRLIYFSYDVKMKEKGDIPEGYSVSREKKERFSLILESASTNQTSMYLCASSLTGNTEAFFGQGTRLTVV.

DNA for the CDR3: TGTGCTAAGCCGGGACAGTCTTCCACAGATACGCAGTATTTT. Translation: CAKPGQSSTDTQYF. The genes are TRBV2 and TRBJ2-3; TRBD1 aligns across 7 bases. Germline V CDR1 and CDR2: SNHLY, FYNNEI. The CDR3 consists of 14 residues.

This chain uses TRBV7-2 with TRBJ2-2, with 9 bases aligning to TRBD2. The CDR3 has 17 residues. The J segment lost 4 bases and the V segment lost 2 bases, leaving 8 bases of the junction unmatched. The germline V gene encodes CDR1 SGHTA and CDR2 FQGNSA. Written as DNA, the CDR3 is TGTGCCAGCAGCTTAAGAGCGGGGGGCGCTTCCACCGGGGAGCTGTTTTTT. Translated: CASSLRAGGASTGELFF.

In its sample, this clone was seen a few times. V is TRBV19 and J is TRBJ1-2, with D unclear. Germline CDR1 reads LNHDA; CDR2 reads SQIVND (reference sequence). This CDR3 is built from 11 residues. Trimming shortened V by 10 bases and J by 5 bases, and 11 bases separated the two germline ends. CDR3 in amino acids: CATTDGYGYTF. CDR3 DNA sequence: TGTGCCACCACGGATGGGTATGGCTACACCTTC.

This rearrangement joins TRBV6-5 to TRBJ2-7, with a weak D call TRBD1 (6 bases). The germline CDR1 and CDR2 sequences are MNHEY and SVGAGI. Trimming removed 7 bases at V and 0 bases at J, with 16 bases between. The CDR3 is 15 residues long. The CDR3 reads CASNQPTGSSYEQYF. The CDR3 region has the DNA TGTGCCAGCAACCAACCGACAGGAAGCTCCTACGAGCAGTACTTC.

The genes are TRBV5-6 and TRBJ2-7; D gene uncertain. The CDR3 covers 14 residues. V dropped 3 bases and J dropped 3 bases, with 13 bases sitting between them. Germline V CDR1 and CDR2: SGHDT, YYEEEE. The CDR3 DNA reads TGTGCCAGCAGCTCCCTGACACGGATCTACGAGCAGTACTTC. The encoded protein is CASSSLTRIYEQYF.

The genes are TRBV2 and TRBJ2-2; the D is unclear. With 3 bases removed from V and 1 base from J, the gap between germline ends came to 9 bases. The length of the CDR3 is 15 residues. Germline CDR1 SNHLY, CDR2 FYNNEI. CDR3 protein: CASSDNSRNTGELFF. CDR3 DNA sequence: TGTGCCAGCAGTGATAACTCCAGGAACACCGGGGAGCTGTTTTTT.